The sequence of this TCR beta chain was determined in a study of blood T cell repertoires in COVID-19 (dated by TCRdb to about 2020). Turning to the overall study: Samples covering the acute and convalescent phases of COVID-19 were provided by collaborators in the United States, Italy and Spain. The material from the prospective study consisted of cDNA or gDNA derived from T cells, B-cell-depleted T cells, or PBMCs. The dataset comprised deeply sampled blood TCRbeta repertoires from subjects exposed to, actively infected with, or recovered from COVID-19. A freely available public database, intended as a resource for researchers studying the immune response to SARS-CoV-2, is where the repertoires were released. The samples were drawn from the first 160 participants of the ongoing ImmuneRACE study and from 950 to 1,500 subjects provided by 6 global collaborators. The sample metadata nearly always contained a de-identified subject ID, COVID-19 status, age in years and sex. HLA class I and class II types, where available, came from metadata supplied by the sample provider rather than from assay-based typing.

TCRbeta CDR3 regions were amplified from genomic DNA by means of the immunoSEQ Assay, a bias-controlled multiplex PCR. The original methods were these. Within the assay, amplification of reference gene primers was used to estimate how many nucleated cells each sample contained. Sequence reads were collapsed and filtered to measure the absolute abundance of every unique TCRbeta CDR3 rearrangement. Productive Simpson clonality was computed per sample as the square root of Simpson's diversity index over productive rearrangements. The table was pulled from immuneACCESS by TCRdb, which kept in-frame rearrangements only. Such tables lose some clones; where checked, under half of the loss comes from unresolved V genes, and the rest has no known cause. V and J calls and clone size are those listed in that table; D and trimming were worked out from the DNA. Across this sample there are under 300,000 clones, with 82% seen only once. Around an eighth of the sample belongs to the ten largest clones.

Spanning cysteine to phenylalanine, the CDR3 consists of 15 amino acids. This entry keeps only the CDR3 DNA: 45 bases, framed from base 1. The germline V gene gives CDR1 as SGHTA and CDR2 as FQGTGA. V has 5 bases trimmed and J has 5 bases trimmed; junction bases matching no gene number 8. Remarks on this clone: The target of this receptor is not known. One base away there is no much larger clone; base qualities are not given.

The paper as a whole reports these results and caveats: Clinical and demographic metadata were provided uncurated, with the amount varying by source and participant.

Whole blood was collected in K2EDTA tubes by collaborating institutions according to the institutions' own protocols. For TCRbeta analysis, collaborator samples were shipped as frozen whole blood, as isolated PBMCs, or as DNA extracted from either sample type. Sequenced sample: peripheral blood. The chain links TRBV7-3 with TRBJ2-5, with TRBD1 matching 10 junction bases. This clonotype was obtained from an older woman with active or convalescent COVID-19. The CDR3 amino acid sequence is: CASSLGTGARETQYF. The DNA reads as follows: TGTGCCAGCAGCCTCGGGACAGGGGCACGCGAGACCCAGTACTTC.